Here is one T cell receptor beta chain with its context. In its sample, this clonotype was seen a few times. Its antigen is currently not known. No base qualities exist here, and no much larger clone lies one base off it. Synthesis of TCR cDNA relied on 5'RACE template switching, a step that introduced a universal primer site along with unique molecular identifiers. cDNA synthesis was primed from both the TCR alpha and TCR beta constant segments. Two PCR steps were used to amplify libraries, with sample barcodes and sequencing adapters being added in the second step. Libraries were sequenced on Illumina HiSeq 2500 (2x100 bp) or NovaSeq (2x150 bp). Per the source publication's procedure: MIGEC handled demultiplexing of reads and collapsing into UMI consensus sequences, while MiXCR performed V(D)J alignment. Clonotypes responding to the vaccine were identified with edgeR on replicate PBMC samples, with the criteria of FDR below 0.01 and a log2 fold change above 5 up to day 15. Bulk clonotypes were assigned CD4 or CD8 identity according to which sequenced CD4 or CD8 repertoire held them at higher abundance. TCRdb handled the public reads itself, with Q25 trimming in fastp and clone calling in MiXCR, and kept productive beta chains. For every CDR3 protein sequence, its rows merge into one entry that carries the most common genes and DNA. For this entry, the V and J calls and clone size follow TCRdb and not the study's own pipeline. The sample data list 450,000 to 650,000 distinct CDR3 sequences, and about 13% of these were observed just once. The biggest ten clones account for around an eighth of the sample.

This entry comes from a study of T cells after yellow fever vaccination (dated by TCRdb to between 2019 and 2020). Notes on the research overall: The SMART-Seq v4 Ultra Low Input RNA kit was used to prepare libraries from fractions with low cell numbers. To track T-cell clones before and after primary and booster YFV17D yellow fever vaccination, bulk TCR alpha and beta repertoires were sequenced longitudinally. Two healthy male donors, one aged 18 to 29 and one aged 30 to 40 years, were included in the cohort. Blood samples were taken at several timepoints before and after primary and secondary immunization, and bulk PBMC replicates and cell subsets were isolated. What the research found in general, with its limitations: Compared with the primary T-cell response, the secondary T-cell response was faster but weaker, reaching its peak on day 5 rather than on day 15. Only two donors were included in the study, so the extent to which the findings can be generalized is limited. After the booster, most clones that had expanded after primary vaccination were detected again (almost 97% of CD4 and under 90% of CD8), suggesting broad maintenance of memory. A small fraction of clonotypes showed up in both the CD4 and CD8 compartments, probably as a result of convergent recombination. FACS-sorted repertoires could contain abundant contaminating clonotypes from the bulk population, so computational filtering was required.

The sample's treatment or condition label, decoded: live attenuated yellow fever vaccine strain. At every blood-draw timepoint, two biological replicates of bulk PBMCs were collected. PBMCs were isolated from peripheral blood using a standard Ficoll-Paque protocol. TriZol was used to extract RNA from bulk PBMCs, from CD4 and CD8 fractions, and from dextramer-positive and dextramer-negative fractions. The CDR3, cysteine through phenylalanine, is 13 amino acids long. Kept here is only the CDR3 DNA, which spans 39 bases and is read in frame from base 1. Reading the germline V gene gives CDR1 KGHSH and CDR2 LQKENI. A distance of 12 bases separates the germline ends of V and J, which lose 8 bases and 2 bases respectively.

The rearrangement joined TRBV18 to TRBJ2-5; a tentative D match to TRBD2 spans 6 bases. The sample was PBMCs, taken on the day of the yellow fever booster vaccination. This receptor was taken from a man aged 25 to 40 who received the YFV17D yellow fever vaccine. The encoded CDR3 is CASRRGMQETQYF. The DNA sequence follows: TGTGCCAGCCGTCGGGGGATGCAAGAGACCCAGTACTTC.